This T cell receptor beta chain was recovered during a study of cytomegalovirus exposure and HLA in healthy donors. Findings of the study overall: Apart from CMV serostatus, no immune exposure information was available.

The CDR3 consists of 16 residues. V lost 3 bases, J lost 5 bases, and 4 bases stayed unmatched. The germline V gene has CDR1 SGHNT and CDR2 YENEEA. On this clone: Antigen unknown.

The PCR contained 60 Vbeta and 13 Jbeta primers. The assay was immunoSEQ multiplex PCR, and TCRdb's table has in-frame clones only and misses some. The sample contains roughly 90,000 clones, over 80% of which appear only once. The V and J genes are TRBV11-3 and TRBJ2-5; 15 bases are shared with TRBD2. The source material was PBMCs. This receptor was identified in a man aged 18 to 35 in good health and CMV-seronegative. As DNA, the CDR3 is TGTGCCAGCAGCTTGGGACTAGCGGGGGGTCCGGAGACCCAGTACTTC. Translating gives CASSLGLAGGPETQYF.